The 16 T cell receptor beta chains below all came from one sample that was sequenced in a study of blood T cell repertoires in COVID-19. Generated by immunoSEQ multiplex PCR, the TCRdb table keeps only in-frame clones and is missing some. The sample consists of approximately 84,000 clones, around 79% of them appearing once. The sequencing input was peripheral blood. These receptors all stem from a man between 45 and 60 years old with active or convalescent COVID-19.

As to this clone: A junction boundary mismatches the germline segment, possibly from a read error. This chain uses TRBV2 with TRBJ2-7; D possibly corresponds to TRBD2 (6 bases). The CDR3 has 13 residues. The germline V gene encodes CDR1 SNHLY and CDR2 FYNNEI. The CDR3 DNA reads TGTGCCAGCAGTGAAAAGGGAGGCTTGGCCCTTTCCTTC. This gives the protein CASSEKGGLALSF.

This chain connects TRBV5-1 to TRBJ2-7, with D possibly being TRBD1 (6 bases). The CDR3 length is 15 residues. Trimming shortened V by 2 bases and J by 0 bases, and 12 bases separated the two germline ends. Germline V lookup: CDR1 SGHRS, CDR2 YFSETQ. In DNA, the CDR3 is TGCGCCAGCAGCTTCGGGACAATTATCTCCTACGAGCAGTACTTC. Amino acid sequence: CASSFGTIISYEQYF.

Only a few counts were recorded for this clone. The identical CDR3 is also encoded by other nucleotide sequences in the sample. V is TRBV9 and J is TRBJ1-2; D call uncertain. The CDR3 spans 11 residues. CDR1 is SGDLS, CDR2 YYNGEE, per germline. V lost 4 bases, J lost 2 bases, and 3 bases lay in between. CDR3 in DNA: TGTGCCAGCAGCCAGAACTATGGCTACACCTTC. Amino acid sequence: CASSQNYGYTF.

The chain uses TRBV21-1 and TRBJ1-6; no DNA check was done on the table's D call, TRBD1. TRBV21-1 is a recognized pseudogene. The CDR3 has 15 residues. Here the CDR3 reads CASSQGDRGNSPLHF. The CDR3 DNA reads TGTGCCAGCAGCCAGGGGGACAGGGGGAATTCACCCCTCCACTTT.

The chain combines TRBV9 with TRBJ2-1; 13 nucleotides line up with TRBD2. This CDR3 comprises 16 residues. Germline V gene lookup returns CDR1 SGDLS and CDR2 YYNGEE. V shed 3 bases, J shed 8 bases, and the junction held 8 bases outside the gene matches. The CDR3 sequence: CASSAVLAGGPYEQFF. DNA of the CDR3: TGTGCCAGCAGCGCGGTACTAGCGGGGGGGCCCTATGAGCAGTTCTTC.

Remarks on this clone: The DNA is omitted, as the CDR3 cannot be located on it reliably, and the CDR3 follows TCRdb's listing. The chain carries TRBV15 and TRBJ2-7; the table's D call, TRBD1, was not checked against the DNA. Germline V gene lookup returns CDR1 LNHNV and CDR2 YYDKDF (reference sequence). From its first to its last residue, the CDR3 has 16 amino acids. The CDR3 region is CATSRDLAQANYEQYF.

V usage is TRBV19 and J usage is TRBJ2-1; a weak D match, TRBD1 (5 bases). This CDR3 is 13 amino acids long. The ends were cut back, 10 bases at V and 8 bases at J, with 18 bases in the middle. Per the germline V gene, CDR1 is LNHDA and CDR2 is SQIVND (reference sequence). The CDR3 DNA reads as TGTGCCATCGGTCAGGGCCTTGTGGATGAGCAGTTCTTC. This translates into CAIGQGLVDEQFF. Filled out from reference TRBV19 and TRBJ2-1, the complete variable domain reads DGGITQSPKYLFRKEGQNVTLSCEQNLNHDAMYWYRQDPGQGLRLIYYSQIVNDFQKGDIAEGYSVSREKKESFPLTVTSAQKNPTAFYLCAIGQGLVDEQFFGPGTRLTVL.

The gene calls are TRBV13 and TRBJ2-3; D perhaps matches TRBD1 (6 bases). CDR1 and CDR2 (germline): PRHDT, FYEKMQ (reference sequence). Between the trimmed V and J ends, which lost 6 bases and 2 bases, there was a span of 12 bases. The CDR3 has 14 residues. The CDR3 nucleotides read TGTGCCAGCAGTCTAGCAGGGGTCACAGATACGCAGTATTTT. Amino acid sequence: CASSLAGVTDTQYF. The full variable domain, its missing parts supplied by reference TRBV13 and TRBJ2-3, is AAGVIQSPRHLIKEKRETATLKCYPIPRHDTVYWYQQGPGQDPQFLISFYEKMQSDKGSIPDRFSAQQFSDYHSELNMSSLELGDSALYFCASSLAGVTDTQYFGPGTRLTVL.

This chain connects TRBV5-1 to TRBJ2-5; 8 bases are a match to TRBD1. After removal of 4 bases from V and 3 bases from J, the junction contained 5 bases not matched to a gene. The germline CDR1 and CDR2 sequences are SGHRS and YFSETQ. CDR3 size: 14 residues. This CDR3 reads CASSKGQGEETQYF. The CDR3 nucleotides are TGCGCCAGCAGCAAAGGACAGGGCGAAGAGACCCAGTACTTC.

The chain is built from TRBV7-9 and TRBJ1-4; D is uncertain. CDR3 length equals 13 residues. V dropped 1 base and J dropped 16 bases, with 16 bases sitting between them. CDR1 SEHNR and CDR2 FQNEAQ come from the germline V gene (reference sequence). CDR3 DNA: TGTGCCAGCAGCTTAGGGACTGACTCGGGTACGTTTTTT. It is translated as CASSLGTDSGTFF.

The chain recombines TRBV7-6 with TRBJ1-5; D might be TRBD1 (6 bases). Germline V lookup: CDR1 SGHVS, CDR2 FNYEAQ. V was pared by 5 bases and J by 2 bases, with 19 bases between. This CDR3 is built from 17 residues. CDR3 sequence (DNA): TGTGCCAGCAGCCCCCGGACAGCCCAGGATGGCAATCAGCCCCAGCATTTT. It codes for CASSPRTAQDGNQPQHF.

The chain joins TRBV14 to TRBJ1-4, with no clear D. The germline V gene has CDR1 SGHDN and CDR2 FVKESK. The CDR3 covers 16 residues. Trimming cost V 0 bases and J 6 bases, with 14 bases left between them. The CDR3, as DNA: TGTGCCAGCAGCCAAGAGTCTACTAGGTCTCATGAAAAACTGTTTTTT. This encodes CASSQESTRSHEKLFF.

This clone was seen just once. J is TRBJ1-2 and V is TRBV3-1 (or the pseudogene TRBV3-2); D is perhaps TRBD1 (6 bases). The germline gives CDR1 LGHDT, CDR2 YNNKEL (reference sequence). The V end was cut by 4 bases, the J end by 6 bases, with 12 bases between. The CDR3 covers 13 residues. The CDR3 loop is CASSLDRLDGYTF. CDR3 in DNA: TGTGCCAGCAGCCTAGACAGGTTAGATGGCTACACCTTC.

CDR3 amino acids: CASGQRTYNEQFF. As DNA, the CDR3 is TGTGCCTCCGGACAGCGTACCTACAATGAGCAGTTCTTC. The chain couples TRBV24-1 to TRBJ2-1; possibly TRBD1 for D (6 bases). Trimming pared 12 bases from V and 2 bases from J, leaving 13 bases between. This CDR3 region has 13 residues. The germline gives CDR1 KGHDR, CDR2 SFDVKD.

This clone has more than one count but fewer than ten. The chain links TRBV27 to TRBJ2-5, with TRBD2 matching over 11 bases. CDR1 MNHEY and CDR2 SMNVEV come from the germline V gene (reference sequence). With 0 bases clipped from V and 2 bases from J, the junction kept 5 bases outside the gene matches. The CDR3 extends over 17 amino acids. The CDR3 region has the DNA TGTGCCAGCAGTTTATCTTCGCTAGCGGGGGGACAAGAGACCCAGTACTTC. Translated, it gives CASSLSSLAGGQETQYF.

The gene calls are TRBV4-3 and TRBJ1-5; D not certain. This CDR3 is built from 15 residues. Deletions cut 0 bases from V and 3 bases from J, with 9 bases between. Germline lookup yields CDR1 LGHNA and CDR2 YSLEER. CDR3 protein: CASSQDAQSNQPQHF. CDR3 coding DNA: TGCGCCAGCAGCCAAGACGCACAGTCCAATCAGCCCCAGCATTTT.